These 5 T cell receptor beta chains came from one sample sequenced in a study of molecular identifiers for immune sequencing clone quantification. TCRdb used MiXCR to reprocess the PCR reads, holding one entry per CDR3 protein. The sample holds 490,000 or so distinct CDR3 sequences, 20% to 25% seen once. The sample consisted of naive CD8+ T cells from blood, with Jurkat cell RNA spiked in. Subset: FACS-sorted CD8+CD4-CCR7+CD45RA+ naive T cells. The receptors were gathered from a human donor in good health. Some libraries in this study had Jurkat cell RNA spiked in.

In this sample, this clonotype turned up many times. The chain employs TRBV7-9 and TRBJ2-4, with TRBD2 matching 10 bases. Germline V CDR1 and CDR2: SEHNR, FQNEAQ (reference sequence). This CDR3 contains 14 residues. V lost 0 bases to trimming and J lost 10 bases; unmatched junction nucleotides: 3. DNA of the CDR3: TGTGCCAGCAGCTTAGCGTCTAGCGGGAGTATTCAGTACTTC. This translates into CASSLASSGSIQYF.

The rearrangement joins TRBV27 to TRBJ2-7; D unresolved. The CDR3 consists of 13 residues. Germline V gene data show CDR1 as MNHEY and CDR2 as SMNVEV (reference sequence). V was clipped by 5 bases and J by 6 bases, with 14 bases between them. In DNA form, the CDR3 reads TGTGCCAGCAGTCACCAGGAAAGGTGCGAGCAGTACTTC. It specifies CASSHQERCEQYF.

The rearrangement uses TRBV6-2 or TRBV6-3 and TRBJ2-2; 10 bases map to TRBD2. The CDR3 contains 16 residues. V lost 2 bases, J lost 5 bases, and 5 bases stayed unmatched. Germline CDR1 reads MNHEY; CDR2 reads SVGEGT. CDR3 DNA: TGTGCCAGCAGTTACCCCCCTAGCGGGAGAACCGGGGAGCTGTTTTTT. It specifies CASSYPPSGRTGELFF.

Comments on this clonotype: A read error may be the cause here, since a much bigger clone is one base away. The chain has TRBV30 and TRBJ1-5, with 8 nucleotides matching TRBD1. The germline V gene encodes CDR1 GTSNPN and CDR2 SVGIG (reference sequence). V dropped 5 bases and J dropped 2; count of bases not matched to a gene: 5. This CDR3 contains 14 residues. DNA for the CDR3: TGTGCCTGGGGTTCGGGACAGGGCAATCAGCCCCAGCATTTT. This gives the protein CAWGSGQGNQPQHF.

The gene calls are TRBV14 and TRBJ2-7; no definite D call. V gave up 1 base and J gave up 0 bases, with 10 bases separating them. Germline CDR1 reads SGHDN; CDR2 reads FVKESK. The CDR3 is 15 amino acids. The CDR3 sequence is CASSQGPLPSYEQYF. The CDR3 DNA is TGTGCCAGCAGCCAAGGGCCACTTCCCTCCTACGAGCAGTACTTC. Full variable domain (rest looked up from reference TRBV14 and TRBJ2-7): EAGVTQFPSHSVIEKGQTVTLRCDPISGHDNLYWYRRVMGKEIKFLLHFVKESKQDESGMPNNRFLAERTGGTYSTLKVQPAELEDSGVYFCASSQGPLPSYEQYFGPGTRLTVT.